This section outlines one TCR beta chain sequence together with its context. This clonotype was seen at least ten times. No antigen is known for it. The record has no base qualities; no much larger clone is one base away. The V and J ends are trimmed by 3 bases and 2 bases, leaving 10 bases between them. CDR1 and CDR2 are drawn from the germline V gene (reference sequence): SEHNR, FQNEAQ. From the cysteine through the phenylalanine, the CDR3 covers 15 amino acids. The retained sequence is limited to the CDR3, 45 bases, with the frame set at the first base. Read against the paper, the sample's time point label means: newly diagnosed GD, antithyroid drugs for less than 3 months. RNA was extracted from PBMCs in TRIzol for both TCR sequencing and RNA sequencing. The diagnosis of Graves' disease followed American Thyroid Association guidelines. Patients were recruited from an endocrinology department in Xi'an, China. Each patient gave around 9.2 milliliters of peripheral blood, collected in an EDTA anticoagulant tube. Ficoll Paque Plus density gradient separation was used to isolate PBMCs, and no further T cell sorting was performed. RNA quality was checked with an Agilent 2100 Bioanalyzer and agarose gel, and concentration with a NanoDrop 2000.

These data originate in a study of regulatory T cells in long-lasting Graves disease (dated by TCRdb to 2020 to 2023). General notes on the study: Newly diagnosed Graves' disease patients had taken antithyroid drugs for less than 3 months. Patients with persistent Graves' disease were compared with patients with newly diagnosed Graves' disease using TCR sequencing and RNA sequencing of peripheral blood. The study was conducted in China and was registered as a clinical trial. A total of roughly 35 samples were covered by TCR sequencing, comprising some 13 persistent and approximately 20 newly diagnosed Graves' disease patients.

Study-wide conclusions, independent of this receptor: Persistent disease showed preferential use of TRBV28, TRBJ1-2 and TRBJ2-5, whereas newly diagnosed disease favored TRBV20-1 and TRBJ2-1. As a limitation, the authors acknowledged that the small sample size may reduce accuracy. The study examined only peripheral blood because the primary lesion, thyroid tissue, could not be accessed. Persistent Graves' disease patients showed lower TCR Shannon entropy and fewer highly expanded clones than newly diagnosed patients, suggesting clonal expansion. Only the TCR beta chain was sequenced and analyzed. A larger number of public clonotypes was shared among persistent patients (around 2,500) than among newly diagnosed patients (more than 850).

The library came from multiplex PCR. The instrument was an Illumina HiSeq 4000. iRepertoire HTBI primers and Arm-PCR amplification of CDR3 regions were used to construct TCR beta libraries. Gel purification was performed on PCR products prior to sequencing. The authors' analysis ran thus. Gene usage analysis of CDR3 amino acid clonotypes relied on the 60 or so TRBV and 15 or so TRBJ segments identified across samples. Filtered high-quality paired reads were merged into contigs using COPE and FqMerger. BLAST was used to align contigs to IMGT TRBV, TRBD and TRBJ reference genes, and CDR3 was defined according to IMGT. Highly expanded clones were defined as clonotypes with a frequency above 0.1%. Shannon entropy served as the measure of repertoire diversity, while the Gini coefficient captured V-J evenness. A clonotype was considered public if more than one individual shared it. TCRdb trimmed the raw reads at Q25, called clones with MiXCR and kept productive beta chains. One record per CDR3 amino acid sequence lists the most common genes and DNA. It is TCRdb's table, rather than the study itself, that gives the V and J calls and clone size. In all, the sample holds 350,000 to 500,000 distinct CDR3 sequences, and about 15% of those were seen once. In total, the top ten clones hold around a sixth of the sample.

These data are also associated with another study on T cells in Graves' hyperthyroidism and ophthalmopathy. Per the second study: Stable Graves' hyperthyroidism was defined as the absence of progression to ophthalmopathy over 18 months of follow-up. Hyperthyroidism patients were newly diagnosed, had a disease duration of under 2 months, and were aged 18 to 65 years. Any patient with an uncontrolled infection, another autoimmune disease, pregnancy or lactation was excluded. Diagnoses relied on clinical symptoms, serum thyroxine and TRAb, thyroid ultrasound and orbital computed tomography. A first-round RT-PCR of the TCR CDR3 used the HTBI primer set with the Qiagen OneStep RT-PCR kit. Most expanded thyroid clonotypes (frequency above 0.001) were also detected in blood, a finding suggesting that blood repertoires may reflect thyroid immune responses. A 13 V-J signature model separated ophthalmopathy from stable hyperthyroidism, with around 91% sensitivity and just under 84% specificity in cross-validation and 80%/75% in testing. In validation, the model predicted progression to ophthalmopathy a median of roughly six months before onset, with 70% to 71% sensitivity and around 76% specificity. TCR V-J signatures able to tell the groups apart were searched for in a discovery cohort of 90 to 100 patients, of whom roughly 42 had Graves' ophthalmopathy and roughly 57 had stable Graves' hyperthyroidism. Whether ophthalmopathy could be predicted prospectively was tested in an independent validation cohort made up of roughly 19 hyperthyroidism patients plus 17 patients who later progressed to ophthalmopathy. The approximately 100 discovery patients were randomly split 7:3 into training and test sets. In roughly six Graves' hyperthyroidism patients, the study also compared T-cell repertoires from thyroid tissue with T-cell repertoires from blood. Following sampling, methimazole starting at 30 mg daily was given to hyperthyroidism patients, and high-dose intravenous methylprednisolone was given to ophthalmopathy patients. Libraries were constructed in a second round of multiplex PCR, after which size selection and purification were carried out. Sequencing of the libraries was done on an Illumina HiSeq2000 using paired-end 100 bp reads. Raw data were processed with SOAPnuke, discarding reads with adapters, uncalled bases, mean Phred below 15, or no exact constant-primer or identifier match. High-quality paired reads were merged using COPE v1.2.5, and each unique nucleotide sequence was defined as a clonotype. Clonotypes were aligned to IMGT TRBV, TRBD and TRBJ reference segments using MiTCR v1.1. The analysis was restricted to V-J combinations with a frequency above 0.0001, which together covered around 99% of the repertoires. The TCS score was defined as the ratio of F50 (clonal expansion) to E x V (chaos), calculated using BLOSUM62-based TCRdist between CDR3 peptides within each V-J. Welch's t-statistics and random forest reduced around 510 V-J features to fewer than 15, which were used in a naive Bayes classifier (R e1071). No statistical method was used to set the sample size in advance, and investigators knew the group allocation. The paper describes TCR Vbeta CDR3 sequencing of more than 120 peripheral blood samples, made up of roughly 40 ophthalmopathy patients, approximately 76 hyperthyroidism patients and roughly 17 progressor patients.

The specimen was peripheral blood mononuclear cells (PBMCs), collected at new diagnosis, from a patient treated with antithyroid drugs. The clonotype comes from a woman aged 50 to 60 with Graves disease. Donor details come from another sample of the same person, matched by shared clones. The chain is encoded by TRBV7-9 joined to TRBJ1-4, with TRBD1 tentatively as D gene (5 bases match). The CDR3 amino acid sequence is: CASSFTRGTNEKLFF. The nucleotides are TGTGCCAGCAGCTTCACCCGGGGGACTAATGAAAAACTGTTTTTT.